The T cell receptor (beta chain) described here comes from a study of long-term antiretroviral therapy in people with HIV (dated by TCRdb to between 2021 and 2024). Some background on the complete study: The earliest samples were collected about a decade before the 2015 WHO recommendation for immediate ART, when ART was typically delayed until CD4 counts fell. From over 25 adults with confirmed HIV infection, the cohort provided 150 to 200 cryopreserved PBMC samples, gathered serially across a mean of around six years (range 1-12). Whether ART initiation and durable HIV suppression were associated with changes in peripheral blood TRB repertoire composition and diversity was tested in a retrospective serial study. Of the 30 or so participants with HIV, approximately ten were female. Test extractions of a monoclonal T-cell line alongside approximately 36 polyclonal samples showed no cross-contamination during QIAcube processing.

In the germline V gene, CDR1 corresponds to SGHNT and CDR2 to YENEEA. Trimming costs V 4 bases and J 3 bases, and their ends lie 11 bases apart. The cysteine opens and the phenylalanine closes a CDR3 of 14 amino acids. Only the CDR3 region is kept as DNA, spanning 42 bases read in frame from base 1. Participants were included only if at least one PBMC sample before ART initiation and at least two post-ART samples were available. Every participant with HIV received treatment in the United States of America. Before DNA extraction, cryopreserved samples of about 0.95-10 million PBMC were thawed and then washed. At the time of the earliest PBMC sample, participants with HIV were aged between about 20 and 55 years. Per participant, PBMC samples came from 1-4 timepoints prior to ART initiation and 2-8 timepoints following ART initiation, for a median of 7 samples. For every participant, serial HIV viral load, CD4+ T-cell count, ART history and demographic data were obtained. A Qiagen kit on a QIAcube was used to extract genomic DNA from unsorted PBMC, with samples processed in batches of 12.

The immunoSEQ hsTCRB v3.0 assay was used at survey level resolution to sequence the TRB variable region. TRB sequencing targeted a depth of roughly 35,000-55,000 T-cell genomes per sample. Pooled TRB libraries were sequenced on an Illumina MiSeq with a v3 150-cycle kit. The published analysis was carried out like this. Repertoire analysis ran in R within a reproducible Nextflow workflow covering QC, data transformation and analysis. LymphoSeq2, an R package for AIRR-Seq data exploration, was used to implement custom analyses. Several samples that yielded fewer than 5000 total TRB sequences were excluded, so that fewer than 250 HIV repertoires were analyzed. Of the approximately 190 retained HIV repertoires, almost 60 were collected before and 120 to 140 after ART initiation. Repertoires were downsampled to 5000 TRB nucleotide sequences, with summary statistics averaged over 100 downsampling iterations. Only TRB sequences with CDR3 regions of at least seven amino acids were retained for analysis. Diversity was assessed using a clonality score derived from Shannon entropy and using the Gini coefficient. In the repertoire networks, any two of the top 5000 CDR3 amino acid sequences were linked whenever the two sequences differed by an edit distance of one. For TRB CDR3 amino acid sequences, antigen specificity groups and MHC restriction were predicted with GLIPH2. Known CMV, EBV, HIV or tissue antigen associations were flagged by matching CDR3 amino acid sequences against VDJdb and McPAS-TCR. Pre-ART, post-ART and control groups were compared with Wilcoxon signed-rank tests and Holm-Bonferroni correction. The clones in this table, taken by TCRdb from immuneACCESS, are in-frame only. Not every clone is retained; where verified, under half of the shortfall comes from an unresolved V gene, and the cause of the rest is unknown. V and J calls and clone size are given by that table; D and trimming were obtained from the DNA. For this sample there are tens of thousands of clones; more than 75% appear just once. The ten largest clones capture approximately 1% of the sample.

Overall study results and their limits: Narrower CDR3 length ranges were observed in HIV repertoires than in controls, and an antigen-experienced repertoire with only a slight naive shift after ART was suggested by the network structure. Expanded TRB clones identified before ART initiation dominated the repertoire at all time points, although this dominance fluctuated and declined in many PLHIV after ART. Since PBMC availability was limited, sequencing covered only the TCR beta chain, with no alpha chain pairing. ART initiation was associated with a significant increase in TRB diversity, but diversity stayed significantly below transplant donor controls even after long-term ART. The samples were dated from the mid-2000s to the late 2010s, and the ART regimens that were used may be less effective than current ART regimens. Inferences about post-ART repertoire changes were limited because no data were available on ART adherence, viral resistance or therapy changes. Unsorted PBMC were profiled instead of sorted CD4+ and CD8+ T cells because pre-ART samples had limited cell numbers.

Concerning this clone: Its antigen is still unknown. One base away there is no much larger clone; base qualities are not given.

Sequenced material: unsorted PBMCs, taken 2 years after starting antiretroviral therapy. The chain joins TRBV11-3 to TRBJ2-3, with a tentative D gene TRBD1 over 6 matching bases. This sequence was found in a man aged 50 to 59 with HIV. The CDR3 loop reads CASSSRTETDTQYF. The sequenced DNA: TGTGCCAGCAGCTCCCGGACAGAAACAGATACGCAGTATTTT.